This T cell receptor (beta chain) is from a study of shared clonotypes between healthy human individuals. CD45RO-negative, CCR7-positively selected cells formed the naive CD8 fraction, excluding terminally differentiated effector memory CD45RA+ cells. Assay execution proceeded at the deep level. The data were produced by immunoSEQ multiplex PCR, yet TCRdb's version contains in-frame clones alone and is incomplete. Found here are about 2 million clones, roughly 94% of them singletons; the top ten hold about 1.1%. As for this clone: Its antigen is not identified.

Points from the study as a whole: Clonotypes not shared had lower generation probabilities than those common to all four donors.

Germline values: CDR1 MDHEN, CDR2 SYDVKM. CDR3 length equals 14 residues. V was pared by 4 bases and J by 0 bases, with 9 bases between. The receptor was isolated from a man aged 18 to 35 in good health. The chain recombines TRBV28 with TRBJ2-5, with a possible D match to TRBD1 (5 bases). The specimen sequenced was naive CD8+ T cells sorted from blood. Written as DNA, the CDR3 is TGTGCCAGCAGTTCGACAGTGTACCAAGAGACCCAGTACTTC. Translating it yields CASSSTVYQETQYF.